The 13 T cell receptor beta chains below were found in one sample sequenced in a study of blood T cell repertoires in COVID-19. The table came from immunoSEQ multiplex PCR; TCRdb's copy has only in-frame clones and leaves some out. The table shows 140,000 to 150,000 clones, with around 84% occurring only once. The sequenced material came from peripheral blood. The origin of the receptors is a human donor in a cohort sampled during active COVID-19.

The chain has TRBV5-8 and TRBJ1-5, with 9 bases matching TRBD1. CDR1 and CDR2 from the germline V gene are SGHTS and YDEGEE. V lost 5 bases, J lost 4 bases, and 4 bases stayed unmatched. The CDR3 sequence is 14 residues long. The CDR3 DNA reads TGTGCCAGCAGTTTCGGGACAGGGAATCAGCCCCAGCATTTT. Encoded protein: CASSFGTGNQPQHF.

A single count supports this clone. The rearrangement links TRBV25-1 to TRBJ2-7; D gene ambiguous. The ends were cut back, 4 bases at V and 2 bases at J, with 9 bases in the middle. This CDR3 comprises 13 residues. The germline gives CDR1 MGHDK, CDR2 SYGVNS. This CDR3 reads CASSVPGAYEQYF. CDR3 nucleotides: TGTGCCAGCAGTGTACCCGGAGCCTACGAGCAGTACTTC.

V is TRBV11-2 and J is TRBJ2-1; 7 bases align to TRBD2. The CDR3 is 15 amino acids. CDR1 is SGHAT and CDR2 is FQNNGV in the germline V gene. Losses at the gene ends were 1 base for V and 9 bases for J; bases not matched to a gene: 9. The DNA for the CDR3 is TGTGCCAGCAGCTTAGCGGCCCAACTAGCGATTGAGCAGTTCTTC. Its protein is CASSLAAQLAIEQFF.

The V and J genes are TRBV29-1 and TRBJ1-2, with a weak D call TRBD1 (6 bases). This CDR3 contains 13 residues. Trimming stripped 6 bases from V and 0 bases from J, with 11 bases between. Germline V gene sequence: CDR1 SQVTM, CDR2 ANQGSEA. In DNA form, the CDR3 reads TGCAGCGTCCCTGGGGACACTAACTATGGCTACACCTTC. This encodes CSVPGDTNYGYTF.

The chain combines TRBV19 with TRBJ1-5; D not resolved. The V and J ends lost 5 bases and 10 bases respectively, with 18 bases between them. The CDR3 is 14 residues long. Germline-derived CDR1 and CDR2 are LNHDA and SQIVND (reference sequence). CDR3 coding DNA: TGTGCCAGTAGTGTCGGCCGACCGACTGGACCCCAGCATTTT. Its translation is CASSVGRPTGPQHF.

The chain joins TRBV7-2 to TRBJ2-7, with TRBD1 matching over 7 bases. The V segment lost 4 bases and the J segment 5 bases; nucleotides outside the gene matches: 5. This CDR3 spans 13 amino acids. Germline CDR1 is SGHTA and CDR2 is FQGNSA. As DNA, the CDR3 is TGTGCCAGCAGCTCCACAGGGGCCCACGAGCAGTACTTC. It translates to CASSSTGAHEQYF. Complete variable domain (other parts from reference TRBV7-2 and TRBJ2-7): GAGVSQSPSNKVTEKGKDVELRCDPISGHTALYWYRQSLGQGLEFLIYFQGNSAPDKSGLPSDRFSAERTGGSVSTLTIQRTQQEDSAVYLCASSSTGAHEQYFGPGTRLTVT.

This chain uses TRBV5-1 with TRBJ1-2; D is unclear. Germline V gene lookup returns CDR1 SGHRS and CDR2 YFSETQ. This CDR3 is built from 15 residues. Trimming pared 4 bases from V and 7 bases from J, leaving 20 bases between. Here the CDR3 DNA reads TGCGCCAGCAGCCAAAATTACGGGTCCCGGGGTGGCTACACCTTC. This encodes CASSQNYGSRGGYTF.

This clone was picked up one time. The chain has TRBV4-3 and TRBJ2-1, with 7 bases that match TRBD1. The CDR3 has 15 residues. V was clipped by 6 bases and J by 5 bases; unmatched bases: 10. Germline V CDR1 and CDR2: LGHNA, YSLEER. The CDR3 sequence: CASSEGATGNNEQFF. DNA of the CDR3: TGCGCCAGCAGTGAGGGGGCGACCGGAAACAATGAGCAGTTCTTC.

Worth noting for this clone: The germline gene is not matched at one end of the junction; a read error may be the cause. The chain links TRBV5-8 to TRBJ2-3; 9 positions match TRBD2. CDR1 and CDR2 (germline): SGHTS, YDEGEE. This CDR3 has 14 amino acids. CDR3 amino acids: CASRKLAGTDMQYF. DNA for the CDR3: TGTGCCAGCAGAAAACTAGCGGGCACAGATATGCAGTATTTT.

CDR3 region: CASSNRDRGTTGELFF. The DNA of the CDR3 is TGTGCCAGCAGCAACCGGGACAGGGGAACAACCGGGGAGCTGTTTTTT. The genes are TRBV5-4 and TRBJ2-2; 10 nucleotides match TRBD1. Germline trimming cut 4 bases from V and 5 bases from J; bases unmatched to any gene: 8. The germline V gene has CDR1 SGHNT and CDR2 YYREEE (reference sequence). The CDR3 is 16 amino acids.

The CDR3 nucleotides read TGTGCCATCAACGGACAGGGGGGGGATACTAACTATGGCTACACCTTC. It is translated as CAINGQGGDTNYGYTF. The V call is TRBV10-3, the J call TRBJ1-2; 10 bases align to TRBD1. This CDR3 region has 16 residues. CDR1 is ENHRY and CDR2 is SYGVKD in the germline V gene. V was clipped by 7 bases and J by 0 bases; unmatched bases: 8.

The gene calls are TRBV11-2 and TRBJ2-7; the D gene could be TRBD1 or TRBD2 (5 bases each). The CDR3 runs 14 residues. V was trimmed by 5 bases and J by 4 bases, leaving 15 bases between them. Germline V gene lookup returns CDR1 SGHAT and CDR2 FQNNGV. The CDR3 nucleotides read TGTGCCAGCAGCCTAGGAGGTGGGGCGTACGAGCAGTACTTC. Its translation is CASSLGGGAYEQYF.

The CDR3 is CASTSGGSYNEQFF. CDR3 DNA: TGTGCCAGCACTAGCGGGGGGTCTTACAATGAGCAGTTCTTC. This chain joins TRBV28 and TRBJ2-1; 11 bases fit TRBD2. Trimming took 7 bases from V and 4 from J; bases not matched to a gene: 3. The CDR3 is made up of 14 amino acids. CDR1 is MDHEN, CDR2 SYDVKM, per germline. The entire variable domain, with the rest obtained from reference TRBV28 and TRBJ2-1, is as follows: DVKVTQSSRYLVKRTGEKVFLECVQDMDHENMFWYRQDPGLGLRLIYFSYDVKMKEKGDIPEGYSVSREKKERFSLILESASTNQTSMYLCASTSGGSYNEQFFGPGTRLTVL.